This section outlines one T cell receptor beta chain sequence together with its context. Its antigen is currently not known. Qualities for individual bases were not recorded, and no much larger clone is one base off. This specimen comes from a study of blood T cells in healthy people across ages (dated by TCRdb to between 2015 and 2016). As for the study more broadly: In model experiments, template switching captured about one uniquely barcoded TCR beta cDNA molecule for every two T cells. Using deep sequencing normalized with unique cDNA molecular identifiers, the study measured how TCR beta repertoire diversity changes with age. Four age groups were formed from the donors: young (average approximately 17 years), middle-aged (more than 35), aged (roughly 56) and long-lived (about 80). Two additional independent replicas of 1 million unique cDNA reads from the same blood draw were analyzed for two donors (one aged 18 to 29 and one aged 80 or older). To avoid experimental bias, donors of different ages were spread randomly across the sequencing lanes. Study-level results and caveats: The long-lived group showed more naive CD4+ T cells, fewer expanded clones and increased TCR diversity than the aged group, suggesting age selection. Since profiling was done on bulk unsorted PBMCs, naive and antigen-experienced compartments could not be conclusively compared. Because donor CMV infection status was unknown, age-related changes in expanded clonotypes were potentially confounded. Observed TCR beta diversity per million T cells fell roughly linearly with age, and a significant reduction was already apparent by age roughly 40. Observed TCR beta diversity correlated strongly with the percentage of naive T cells measured by flow cytometry. Total diversity estimates from one million sequenced T cells were considered lower bounds and underestimates.

Trimming at the junction amounts to 4 bases on V and 5 bases on J, and the germline ends lie 11 bases apart. The CDR3 runs 14 amino acids, cysteine and phenylalanine included. Just CDR3 DNA is preserved here, 42 bases in frame from base 1. The germline V gene sets CDR1 to KGHDR and CDR2 to SFDVKD. Donors were around 37 systemically healthy Caucasian individuals from Russia aged roughly 6 to 95 years. Approximately 10 milliliters of peripheral blood were collected from each donor into EDTA-treated Vacutainer tubes. Ficoll-Paque density-gradient centrifugation was used to isolate PBMCs, with at least 6.5 million per sample. Trizol reagent was used to extract total RNA from PBMCs, with at least 5 micrograms per sample. The percentages of naive CD45RAhigh/CD27high T cells were determined by flow cytometry on a PBMC aliquot from every donor. Receptor amplification or capture employed 5' RACE. Sequencing relied on an Illumina HiSeq 2500. The second PCR ran for roughly 7 to 12 cycles and used a J-beta primer mix along with a sample-barcoded 5' primer. A unique molecular identifier was introduced onto each TCR beta cDNA molecule by a template-switch 5' adaptor carrying 12 random nucleotides. Each sample yielded at least 2.5 million CDR3-containing paired-end reads. All of the RNA was converted into first-strand cDNA using the Mint cDNA synthesis kit, with a TRBC-specific oligonucleotide serving as the primer. Following uracil-DNA glycosylase treatment, all cDNA underwent a first 18-cycle PCR with the universal primers M1SS and BC2_uni_R. The source study handled its data this way. For normalization, 1 million high-quality reads were randomly selected from each sample, with every read carrying a distinct molecular identifier. Instead of being binned into consensus sequences, reads that shared molecular identifiers were thrown out. MiTCR, run with a Q25 quality threshold and the strictest error-elimination algorithm, handled CDR3 identification, clonotype clustering and error correction. A nonparametric unseen species model with Euler transformation was used to estimate lower-bound total TCR beta diversity. Through fastp at Q25 and MiXCR, TCRdb rebuilt clones from the public reads, retaining in-frame beta chains. Each CDR3 protein gets just one entry, which takes the most common genes and DNA from the rows behind it. The authors' filters were not applied to this entry. The sample data list about 1,800,000 distinct CDR3 sequences, and 28% of these were observed just once. Around 7.7% of the sample belongs to the ten largest clones.

The specimen was blood. The source is a woman in her 30s in good health. This chain joins TRBV24-1 to TRBJ2-1, with no confidently assigned D gene. The CDR3: CATSDAPGNNEQFF. In nucleotide form, the sequence is TGTGCCACCAGTGACGCTCCCGGAAACAATGAGCAGTTCTTC.